Each of the 21 T cell receptor beta chains below was sequenced from the same sample in a study of cytomegalovirus exposure and HLA in healthy donors. In the PCR, 60 Vbeta and 13 Jbeta primers were used. Assay: immunoSEQ multiplex PCR; the TCRdb copy retains only in-frame clones and omits some. The sample yields under 200,000 clones, around 84% seen once. The specimen sequenced was PBMCs. These receptors were collected from a male donor in good health and CMV-seropositive.

V and J are TRBV7-7 and TRBJ2-1, with 11 bases fitting TRBD2. V trimming: 4 bases; J trimming: 5 bases; junction bases outside the gene matches: 4. Per germline, CDR1 SSHAT and CDR2 FNYEAQ (reference sequence). This CDR3 region has 15 residues. The CDR3 loop is CASSYRLAGNNEQFF. In DNA form, the CDR3 reads TGTGCCAGCAGCTACCGACTAGCGGGAAACAATGAGCAGTTCTTC.

The chain couples TRBV6-5 to TRBJ1-5; D is uncertain. The V gene lost 6 bases and the J gene lost 2 bases, with 11 bases spanning the gap. The CDR3 runs 14 residues. Germline V lookup: CDR1 MNHEY, CDR2 SVGAGI. The DNA of the CDR3 is TGTGCCAGCAGCCCACGGAGGGGCAATCAGCCCCAGCATTTT. Protein product: CASSPRRGNQPQHF.

This clone was seen more than once but under ten times. The chain couples TRBV28 to TRBJ1-2; 7 bases match TRBD1. This CDR3 spans 13 amino acids. CDR1 is MDHEN, CDR2 SYDVKM, per germline. V trimming: 3 bases; J trimming: 3 bases; junction bases outside the gene matches: 1. The CDR3 here is CASSFDRDYGYTF. Here the CDR3 DNA reads TGTGCCAGCAGTTTTGACAGGGACTATGGCTACACCTTC.

The rearrangement links TRBV27 to TRBJ1-1, with a weak D call TRBD1 (6 bases). Germline loops: CDR1 MNHEY, CDR2 SMNVEV (reference sequence). The CDR3 consists of 17 residues. V was trimmed by 7 bases and J by 1 base, leaving 22 bases between them. The CDR3 sequence is CASNHDRLKGANTEAFF. Written as DNA, the CDR3 is TGTGCCAGCAACCATGACAGGCTCAAAGGGGCGAACACTGAAGCTTTCTTT.

The genes are TRBV5-1 and TRBJ1-4; tentatively, D is TRBD1 (5 bases). V gave up 4 bases and J gave up 4 bases, with 11 bases separating them. In germline, CDR1 is SGHRS, CDR2 YFSETQ. The CDR3 loop spans 14 amino acids. The CDR3 DNA follows: TGCGCCAGCAGCCTCGACAGCCGTAATGAAAAACTGTTTTTT. Its protein is CASSLDSRNEKLFF.

This chain's CDR3 is CATSLASNTGELFF. Here the CDR3 DNA reads TGTGCCACCAGCTTGGCATCGAACACCGGGGAGCTGTTTTTT. V and J are TRBV15 and TRBJ2-2; D ambiguous. The germline V gene has CDR1 LNHNV and CDR2 YYDKDF (reference sequence). Trimming left V 5 bases short and J 0 bases short, with 7 bases between. The CDR3 spans 14 residues.

The CDR3: CASSPLSVAEAFF. CDR3 DNA: TGTGCCAGCAGCCCCTTGTCAGTGGCTGAAGCTTTCTTT. This sequence joins TRBV7-2 and TRBJ1-1; D remains unclear. V was pared by 5 bases and J by 6 bases, with 13 bases between. Germline-derived CDR1 and CDR2 are SGHTA and FQGNSA. The CDR3 spans 13 residues.

The count of this clone is one. Different DNA sequences within this sample yield the same CDR3. V usage is TRBV18 and J usage is TRBJ2-7; D remains unclear. This CDR3 contains 14 residues. The germline V and J ends were trimmed by 0 bases and 2 bases, with 8 bases remaining between them. Germline CDR1 KGHSH, CDR2 LQKENI. CDR3 in DNA: TGTGCCAGCTCACCACCCGCAGGTACCTACGAGCAGTACTTC. Protein: CASSPPAGTYEQYF. Full variable domain (outside the CDR3, taken from reference TRBV18 and TRBJ2-7): NAGVMQNPRHLVRRRGQEARLRCSPMKGHSHVYWYRQLPEEGLKFMVYLQKENIIDESGMPKERFSAEFPKEGPSILRIQQVVRGDSAAYFCASSPPAGTYEQYFGPGTRLTVT.

V is TRBV5-1 and J is TRBJ2-3, with a tentative D call TRBD2 (5 bases). CDR1 is SGHRS and CDR2 is YFSETQ in the germline V gene. CDR3 length: 14 amino acids. V was clipped by 0 bases and J by 6 bases, with 11 bases between them. CDR3 loop: CASSLGQRGDTQYF. The CDR3 bases are TGCGCCAGCAGCTTGGGCCAGCGAGGGGATACGCAGTATTTT.

The chain couples TRBV27 to TRBJ2-7; D gene unclear. V was cut by 2 bases and J by 1 base, with 9 bases left in between. Per the germline V gene, CDR1 is MNHEY and CDR2 is SMNVEV (reference sequence). The CDR3 has 14 amino acids. The CDR3 bases are TGTGCCAGCAGTTTAAACACAGTATCCTACGAGCAGTACTTC. Amino acid sequence: CASSLNTVSYEQYF.

V gene TRBV9 combines with J gene TRBJ1-5; 8 nucleotides line up with TRBD1. The CDR3 contains 14 residues. Looked up from germline, CDR1 is SGDLS and CDR2 is YYNGEE. V lost 3 bases and J lost 6; bases outside the gene matches: 5. DNA of the CDR3: TGTGCCAGCAGCGGGGGACAGGTTGGTCAGCCCCAGCATTTT. Protein: CASSGGQVGQPQHF.

J is TRBJ2-1 and V is TRBV7-2; the D is unclear. The V and J ends lost 5 bases and 10 bases respectively, with 9 bases between them. The CDR3 is 11 amino acids. CDR1 is SGHTA and CDR2 is FQGNSA in the germline V gene. The CDR3 is CASSPQFEQFF. CDR3 sequence (DNA): TGTGCCAGCAGCCCTCAGTTCGAGCAGTTCTTC.

This chain links TRBV4-1 with TRBJ2-7; 12 nucleotides agree with TRBD2. Looked up from germline, CDR1 is MGHRA and CDR2 is YSYEKL. V dropped 0 bases and J dropped 4; count of bases not matched to a gene: 7. This CDR3 comprises 17 residues. The CDR3 nucleotides are TGCGCCAGCAGCCAAGACAGACTAGCGGGAGTTATTTACGAGCAGTACTTC. It is translated as CASSQDRLAGVIYEQYF.

This chain connects TRBV30 to TRBJ2-7; tentatively, D is TRBD1 (6 bases). CDR1 is GTSNPN and CDR2 is SVGIG in the germline V gene (reference sequence). V was shortened by 0 bases and J by 7 bases, with 13 bases between the two germline ends. CDR3 size: 13 residues. The CDR3 reads CAWSVRTEGEQYF. In nucleotides, the CDR3 is TGTGCCTGGAGTGTACGGACAGAGGGGGAGCAGTACTTC. The full variable domain, with the rest looked up from reference TRBV30 and TRBJ2-7, is SQTIHQWPATLVQPVGSPLSLECTVEGTSNPNLYWYRQAAGRGLQLLFYSVGIGQISSEVPQNLSASRPQDRQFILSSKKLLLSDSGFYLCAWSVRTEGEQYFGPGTRLTVT.

Only one count was recorded for this clone. The gene calls are TRBV10-3 and TRBJ2-1, with a possible D match to TRBD2 (6 bases). This CDR3 region has 14 residues. Trimming took off 10 bases at V and 3 bases at J, with 16 bases between the two ends. The germline V gene encodes CDR1 ENHRY and CDR2 SYGVKD. This CDR3 is CATSLVADYNEQFF. The CDR3, as DNA: TGTGCCACCTCATTGGTAGCGGACTACAATGAGCAGTTCTTC.

The chain employs TRBV10-2 and TRBJ2-3; 16 nucleotides line up with TRBD2. Germline CDR1 and CDR2: WSHSY and SAAADI. The junction had 0 bases not matched to a gene; V was cut back by 8 bases and J by 1 base. CDR3 length: 15 amino acids. CDR3 bases: TGCGCCAGCGGGACTAGCGGGGGGGGCACAGATACGCAGTATTTT. Translation: CASGTSGGGTDTQYF.

This clone has only a few counts. The V and J genes are TRBV2 and TRBJ1-6, with TRBD1 identical over 7 bases. CDR1 and CDR2 from the germline V gene are SNHLY and FYNNEI. The CDR3 spans 16 residues. The V gene end was trimmed by 3 bases and the J gene end by 3 bases; junction bases not matched to a gene: 5. The CDR3 spells CASSEGRGIYNSPLHF. CDR3 nucleotide sequence: TGTGCCAGCAGTGAGGGCAGGGGGATCTATAATTCACCCCTCCACTTT.

This clone was recorded only once. The chain joins TRBV5-4 to TRBJ1-3, with a weak D call TRBD1 (6 bases). Germline CDR1 reads SGHNT; CDR2 reads YYREEE (reference sequence). The CDR3 contains 15 residues. With 0 bases removed from V and 3 bases from J, the gap between germline ends came to 10 bases. As DNA, the CDR3 is TGTGCCAGCAGCTTGGCGGGACAAGGTGGAAACACCATATATTTT. The encoded protein is CASSLAGQGGNTIYF.

The chain carries TRBV19 and TRBJ2-2, with D perhaps matching TRBD1 (6 bases). There are 15 residues in the CDR3. Germline CDR1 LNHDA, CDR2 SQIVND (reference sequence). V dropped 10 bases and J dropped 0 bases, with 15 bases sitting between them. The DNA for the CDR3 is TGTGCCACCAGGCCAGGGGATACGAACACCGGGGAGCTGTTTTTT. Protein: CATRPGDTNTGELFF.

This chain links TRBV7-6 with TRBJ2-1; 11 bases agree with TRBD1. The ends lost 5 bases at V and 7 bases at J; junction bases unmatched: 4. Germline V gene sequence: CDR1 SGHVS, CDR2 FNYEAQ. This CDR3 comprises 14 residues. This chain's CDR3 is CASSEGQGGNEQFF. The DNA of the CDR3 is TGTGCCAGCAGCGAGGGACAGGGGGGAAATGAGCAGTTCTTC.

As DNA, the CDR3 is TGTGCCAGCAGACCTGGGACAGACTATGGCTACACCTTC. It specifies CASRPGTDYGYTF. The chain joins TRBV6-1 to TRBJ1-2; 7 bases are shared with TRBD1. The CDR3 loop spans 13 amino acids. Trimming removed 6 bases from V and 3 bases from J; junction bases left unmatched: 4. CDR1 is MNHNS, CDR2 SASEGT, per germline.